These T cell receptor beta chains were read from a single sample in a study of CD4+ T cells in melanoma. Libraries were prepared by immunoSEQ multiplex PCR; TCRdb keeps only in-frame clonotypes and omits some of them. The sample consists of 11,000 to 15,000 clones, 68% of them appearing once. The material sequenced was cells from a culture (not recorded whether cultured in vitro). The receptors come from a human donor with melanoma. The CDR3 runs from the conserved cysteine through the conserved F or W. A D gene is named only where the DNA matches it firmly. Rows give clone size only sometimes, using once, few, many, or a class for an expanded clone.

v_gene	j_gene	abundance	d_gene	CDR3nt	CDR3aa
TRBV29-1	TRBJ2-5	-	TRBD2	TGCAGCGTTGGGGGACTAGCGGGAGAGACCCAGTACTTC	CSVGGLAGETQYF
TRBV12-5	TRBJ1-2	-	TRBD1	TGTGCTAGTGGTTTAGGGGGCCAGGTCTATGGCTACACCTTC	CASGLGGQVYGYTF
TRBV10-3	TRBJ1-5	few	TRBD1	TGTGCCATCAGTGACTCGACAGGGTATCAGCCCCAGCATTTT	CAISDSTGYQPQHF
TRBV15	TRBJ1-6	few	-	TGTGCCACCAGCAGAGATAGTGGAACGGGCAGGGGCGTTTCACCCCTCCACTTT	CATSRDSGTGRGVSPLHF
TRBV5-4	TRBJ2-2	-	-	TGTGCCAGCAACTCCCGAAACACCGGGGAGCTGTTTTTT	CASNSRNTGELFF
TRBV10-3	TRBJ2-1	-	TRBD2	TGTGCCATCAGCGCACTCAGTAGCGGGGAGGGAGAGCAGTTCTTC	CAISALSSGEGEQFF
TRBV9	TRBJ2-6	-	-	TGTGCCAGCAGCGCAGTCTCTGGGGCCAACGTCCTGACTTTC	CASSAVSGANVLTF
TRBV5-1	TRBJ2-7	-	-	TGCGCCAGCAGCTTGGGCCCCCGCTCCTACGAGCAGTACTTC	CASSLGPRSYEQYF
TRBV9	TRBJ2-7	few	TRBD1	TGTGCCAGCAGCGTCTCCGGGACAGGGGCCTACGAGCAGTACTTC	CASSVSGTGAYEQYF
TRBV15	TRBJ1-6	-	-	TGTGCCACCAGCAGAGAATCCCCCGGAAACCGTTATTCACCCCTCCACTTT	CATSRESPGNRYSPLHF
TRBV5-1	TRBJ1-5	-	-	TGCGCCAGCAGCCCCACGGGTGTAGGGCAGCCCCAGCATTTT	CASSPTGVGQPQHF
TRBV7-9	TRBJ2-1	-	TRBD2	TGTGCCAGCAGCTCCGACTCGGGGGGGAACTACAATGAGCAGTTCTTC	CASSSDSGGNYNEQFF
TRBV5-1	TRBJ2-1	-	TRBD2	TGCGCCAGCAGCTCGAGCGGGGGGGGGTACAATGAGCAGTTCTTC	CASSSSGGGYNEQFF
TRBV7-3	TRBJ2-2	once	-	TGTGCCAGCAGCTTACAATTTAGGGGGAGAAACACCGGGGAGCTGTTTTTT	CASSLQFRGRNTGELFF
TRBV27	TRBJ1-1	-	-	TGTGCCAGCAGTTTAGAACCGACAGGGAACACTGAAGCTTTCTTT	CASSLEPTGNTEAFF
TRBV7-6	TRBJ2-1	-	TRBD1	TGTGCCAGCAGCAGAGAGGGGGCAGGTTACAATGAGCAGTTCTTC	CASSREGAGYNEQFF
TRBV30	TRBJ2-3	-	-	TGTGCCTGGAGTCCCGGACTTACAGATACGCAGTATTTT	CAWSPGLTDTQYF
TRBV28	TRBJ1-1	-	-	TGTGCCAGCAGTTTGGGGGGAATGAACACTGAAGCTTTCTTT	CASSLGGMNTEAFF
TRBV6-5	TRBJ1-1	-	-	TGTGCCAGCAGTTACAACAGGGACTTGAACACTGAAGCTTTCTTT	CASSYNRDLNTEAFF
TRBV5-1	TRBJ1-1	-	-	TGCGCCAGCAGCTTGGACGGTCTGGGGAACACTGAAGCTTTCTTT	CASSLDGLGNTEAFF
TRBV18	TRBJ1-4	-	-	TGTGCCAGCTCACTAGACCGCGGGGGGAGGAATGAAAAACTGTTTTTT	CASSLDRGGRNEKLFF
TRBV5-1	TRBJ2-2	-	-	TGCGCCAGCAGCCATTCCCAGCTCGGGGAGCTGTTTTTT	CASSHSQLGELFF
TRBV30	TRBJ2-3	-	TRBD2	TGTGCCTGGAGTCGCGGGGGGGCCGGAGATACGCAGTATTTT	CAWSRGGAGDTQYF
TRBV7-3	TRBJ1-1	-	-	TGTGCCAGCAGCTCACAACCCATGGGGGGGGCTGACACTGAAGCTTTCTTT	CASSSQPMGGADTEAFF
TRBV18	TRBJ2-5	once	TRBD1	TGTGCCAGCTCACCAGGGACGACAGGGGGAGAGACCCAGTACTTC	CASSPGTTGGETQYF
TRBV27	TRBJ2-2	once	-	TGTGCCAGCAGTCGGAGGACGGCGAACACCGGGGAGCTGTTTTTT	CASSRRTANTGELFF
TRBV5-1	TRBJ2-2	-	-	TGCGCCAGCAGCCCCAGGGACATCAACACCGGGGAGCTGTTTTTT	CASSPRDINTGELFF
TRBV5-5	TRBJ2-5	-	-	TGTGCCAGCAGCTTGTCCTATCAAGAGACCCAGTACTTC	CASSLSYQETQYF
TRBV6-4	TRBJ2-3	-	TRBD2	TGTGCCAGCTCAAGACTAGCGGGGGGAGGCACAGATACGCAGTATTTT	CASSRLAGGGTDTQYF
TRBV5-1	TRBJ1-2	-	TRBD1	TGCGCCAGCAGCCAGGGGGGGCCCAGCCACTATGGCTACACCTTC	CASSQGGPSHYGYTF
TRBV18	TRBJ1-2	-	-	TGTGCCAGCTCACCGTTCGAGGCAACTACGGATGGCTACACCTTC	CASSPFEATTDGYTF
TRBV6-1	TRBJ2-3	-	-	TGTGCCAGCTCGCGCGGGGACCCAGCGGTCGATACGCAGTATTTT	CASSRGDPAVDTQYF
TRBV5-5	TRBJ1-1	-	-	TGTGCCAGCAGCTTGCTAGGGAACAACGAAGCTTTCTTT	CASSLLGNNEAFF
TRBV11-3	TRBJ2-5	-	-	TGTGCCAGCAGCTCGAGCGGAGTAGACGGTGCTCGAGAGACCCAGTACTTC	CASSSSGVDGARETQYF
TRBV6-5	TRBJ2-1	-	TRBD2	TGTGCCAGCAGTTACGGGACTAGTCCCTACAATGAGCAGTTCTTC	CASSYGTSPYNEQFF
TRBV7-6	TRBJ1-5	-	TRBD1	TGTGCCAGCAGCTCTGGGACAGCGTGGAGCAATCAGCCCCAGCATTTT	CASSSGTAWSNQPQHF
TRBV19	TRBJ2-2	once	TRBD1	TGTGCCAGTAGTATAGGATACAGGGGACGAGGGTCCACCGGGGAGCTGTTTTTT	CASSIGYRGRGSTGELFF
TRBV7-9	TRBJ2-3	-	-	TGTGCCAGCAGAATAGGTTCCGATACGCAGTATTTT	CASRIGSDTQYF
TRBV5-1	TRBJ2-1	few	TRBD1	TGCGCCAGCAGCTTGGGGGACAGGACCCACAATGAGCAGTTCTTC	CASSLGDRTHNEQFF
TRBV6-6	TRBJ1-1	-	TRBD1	TGTGCCAGCAGTCAAATGGGGACAGGGTCCAAGACTGAAGCTTTCTTT	CASSQMGTGSKTEAFF
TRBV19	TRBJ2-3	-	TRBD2	TGTGCCAGTAGTATGGGACTAGCGGGGGCAGATACGCAGTATTTT	CASSMGLAGADTQYF
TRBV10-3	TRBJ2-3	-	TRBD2	TGTGCCATCGGACTAGGCACAGATACGCAGTATTTT	CAIGLGTDTQYF
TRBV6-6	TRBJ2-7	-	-	TGTGCCAGCAGTGGACACGGTTACGAGCAGTACTTC	CASSGHGYEQYF
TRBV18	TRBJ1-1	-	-	TGTGCCAGCTCACCACAGGGTCAGCACACTGAAGCTTTCTTT	CASSPQGQHTEAFF
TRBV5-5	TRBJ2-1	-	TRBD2	TGTGCCAGCAGCTTGGCCCGGGGGGGGGCGGATGAGCAGTTCTTC	CASSLARGGADEQFF
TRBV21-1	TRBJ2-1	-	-	TGTGCCAGCAGCAAAGCGGGAGACAGGGGAGATTACAATGAGCAGTTCTTC	CASSKAGDRGDYNEQFF
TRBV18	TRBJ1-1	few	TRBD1	TGTGCCAGCTCACCGGACAGGTCCGATCGGAAAGTGAACACTGAAGCTTTCTTT	CASSPDRSDRKVNTEAFF
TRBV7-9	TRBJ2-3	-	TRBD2	TGTGCCAGCAGCCGCCTAGCGGGGGGGCTTTGGGGTACGCAGTATTTT	CASSRLAGGLWGTQYF
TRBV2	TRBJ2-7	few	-	TGTGCCAGCAGTCTCCGAAAGAGCTCCTACGAGCAGTACTTC	CASSLRKSSYEQYF
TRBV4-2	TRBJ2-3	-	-	TGTGCCAGCAGCCGGCGGAGCCTCACAGATACGCAGTATTTT	CASSRRSLTDTQYF